The 9 T cell receptor beta chains given below trace back to one sample, sequenced in a study of blood T cell repertoires in COVID-19. TCRdb's copy holds only in-frame clones and misses some; the assay was immunoSEQ multiplex PCR. The data contain roughly 200,000 clones, around 84% of them singletons. Material for sequencing was peripheral blood. These receptors were obtained from a man aged 55 to 70 with acute or convalescent COVID-19.

The rearrangement links TRBV20-1 to TRBJ1-2; D gene ambiguous. The germline V and J ends were trimmed by 6 bases and 3 bases, with 8 bases remaining between them. The CDR3 has 11 amino acids. From germline, CDR1 is DFQATT and CDR2 SNEGSKA (reference sequence). DNA for the CDR3: TGCAGTGCCCGCGCCGACTATGGCTACACCTTC. The encoded protein is CSARADYGYTF.

J is TRBJ2-3 and V is TRBV6-5; 9 bases align to TRBD2. Germline V CDR1 and CDR2: MNHEY, SVGAGI. There are 15 residues in the CDR3. V trimming: 6 bases; J trimming: 3 bases; junction bases outside the gene matches: 7. The CDR3 region has the DNA TGTGCCAGCAGCCCCCTTAGCGGGGGTACAGATACGCAGTATTTT. This encodes CASSPLSGGTDTQYF.

The genes are TRBV9 and TRBJ2-7; TRBD2 might be the D (7 bases). Trimming shortened V by 0 bases and J by 2 bases, and 18 bases separated the two germline ends. CDR1 SGDLS and CDR2 YYNGEE come from the germline V gene. The CDR3 runs 17 residues. CDR3 sequence (DNA): TGTGCCAGCAGCGTAGGAAGCCCAGGGGAGGGTCCCTACGAGCAGTACTTC. Translation gives CASSVGSPGEGPYEQYF. The whole variable domain, filled in from reference TRBV9 and TRBJ2-7, reads DSGVTQTPKHLITATGQRVTLRCSPRSGDLSVYWYQQSLDQGLQFLIQYYNGEERAKGNILERFSAQQFPDLHSELNLSSLELGDSALYFCASSVGSPGEGPYEQYFGPGTRLTVT.

This clone was seen repeatedly, ten times or more. The chain employs TRBV4-1 and TRBJ1-3, with D uncertain. The CDR3 totals 17 residues. Trimming shortened V by 0 bases and J by 0 bases, and 12 bases separated the two germline ends. The germline V gene has CDR1 MGHRA and CDR2 YSYEKL. The CDR3 DNA reads TGCGCCAGCAGCCAAGATTTCGGCGGATCCTCTGGAAACACCATATATTTT. Encoded protein: CASSQDFGGSSGNTIYF.

The rearrangement uses TRBV9 and TRBJ2-3; 15 bases are a match to TRBD2. This CDR3 spans 23 amino acids. CDR1 is SGDLS and CDR2 is YYNGEE in the germline V gene. V was clipped by 3 bases and J by 5 bases; unmatched bases: 25. The CDR3 protein is CASSGEDPRTSGGVWTLRDTQYF. For the CDR3, the DNA is TGTGCCAGCAGCGGGGAGGACCCCAGGACTAGCGGGGGGGTCTGGACCCTTAGAGATACGCAGTATTTT.

This clone showed up just once. This rearrangement joins TRBV7-2 to TRBJ2-7, with D perhaps matching TRBD2 (7 bases). The V and J ends lost 7 bases and 3 bases respectively, with 19 bases between them. The germline CDR1 and CDR2 sequences are SGHTA and FQGNSA. CDR3 length equals 15 residues. The CDR3 bases are TGTGCCAGCACTCCCGAACGGGGGGCCCTCTACGAGCAGTACTTC. Amino acids: CASTPERGALYEQYF.

This chain connects TRBV6-2 or TRBV6-3 to TRBJ2-5; TRBD1 agrees at 11 bases. The CDR3 length is 15 residues. The V gene's germline CDR1 is MNHEY and CDR2 SVGEGT. Germline trimming cut 5 bases from V and 5 bases from J; bases unmatched to any gene: 7. In DNA form, the CDR3 reads TGTGCCAGCAGTCGCGGGACAGGGGGTGGGGAGACCCAGTACTTC. Its protein product is CASSRGTGGGETQYF.

Only a few counts were recorded for this clone. The chain has TRBV12-3 or TRBV12-4 and TRBJ1-3; D is unresolved. V was trimmed by 1 base and J by 8 bases, leaving 9 bases between them. The CDR3 runs 13 residues. The CDR3 DNA is TGTGCCAGCAGTTTAGGTTCGGTATACACCATATATTTT. This sequence encodes CASSLGSVYTIYF.

V and J are TRBV11-2 and TRBJ2-1; TRBD2 matches 11 bases. The CDR3 consists of 17 residues. CDR1 is SGHAT and CDR2 is FQNNGV in the germline V gene. V lost 8 bases to trimming and J lost 0 bases; unmatched junction nucleotides: 9. The CDR3 DNA reads TGTGCCAGCCAACTGACTAGCGGGGCTCCCTCCTACAATGAGCAGTTCTTC. This codes for CASQLTSGAPSYNEQFF.